Listed here are 13 T cell receptor beta chains from one sample, sequenced in a study of T-cell reconstitution after alpha-beta-depleted transplantation in children. TCRbeta library preparation incorporated unique molecular identifiers. Each CDR3 protein gets one entry after TCRdb re-called the PCR reads with MiXCR. The data hold fewer than 450,000 distinct CDR3 sequences, with 15% to 20% observed a single time. The starting material was PBMCs, mostly from graft donor cells, obtained 360 days after TCRalphabeta/CD19-depleted stem cell transplant. The source of these receptors is a male patient aged 2 to 9 who had a stem cell transplant for acute lymphoblastic leukemia, so the T cells may come from the graft donor.

The table lists this clonotype with many counts. The rearrangement uses TRBV29-1 and TRBJ2-5; tentative D call: TRBD1 (7 bases). CDR1 and CDR2 from the germline V gene are SQVTM and ANQGSEA. The V and J ends lost 0 bases and 2 bases respectively, with 13 bases between them. This CDR3 has 15 residues. DNA for the CDR3: TGCAGCGTTGAAGAGCCAGGGGGGTGGCAAGAGACCCAGTACTTC. It codes for CSVEEPGGWQETQYF.

This clonotype was seen more than once but under ten times. The V gene is TRBV5-1, the J gene TRBJ2-1, with a tentative D call TRBD2 (5 bases). Germline V gives CDR1 SGHRS, CDR2 YFSETQ. The CDR3 has 11 amino acids. Trimming took 8 bases from V and 8 from J, leaving 11 bases between them. CDR3 protein: CASRREHEQFF. CDR3 DNA sequence: TGCGCCAGTAGACGGGAACATGAGCAGTTCTTC.

This clonotype was counted between two and nine times. The J gene is TRBJ2-2, the V gene TRBV4-3, with D unresolved. V lost 2 bases and J lost 6, with 10 bases in between. The CDR3 consists of 14 residues. Germline CDR1 is LGHNA and CDR2 is YSLEER. In DNA form, the CDR3 reads TGCGCCAGCAGCCAATACTGGGGTCCCGGGGAGCTGTTTTTT. This gives the protein CASSQYWGPGELFF.

This clonotype was seen at least ten times. The gene calls are TRBV4-2 and TRBJ2-7, with D possibly being TRBD1 or TRBD2 (5 bases each). CDR3 size: 17 residues. V shed 3 bases and J shed 3 bases, with 21 bases lying between them. The V gene's germline CDR1 is LGHNA and CDR2 YNFKEQ. DNA for the CDR3: TGTGCCAGCAGCCAGGATGGGACCGCAGGACACCTCTACGAGCAGTACTTC. It yields the protein CASSQDGTAGHLYEQYF.

V and J are TRBV3-1 and TRBJ2-1, with D uncertain. The V gene lost 4 bases and the J gene lost 8 bases, with 15 bases spanning the gap. CDR1 is LGHDT, CDR2 YNNKEL, per germline (reference sequence). The CDR3 loop spans 14 amino acids. This chain's CDR3 is CASSPWASQHEQFF. As DNA, the CDR3 is TGTGCCAGCAGCCCCTGGGCTAGTCAGCATGAGCAGTTCTTC.

This clonotype was seen a handful of times. The CDR3: CASSQDWDRSYNEQFF. CDR3 sequence (DNA): TGTGCCAGCAGCCAAGATTGGGACCGATCCTACAATGAGCAGTTCTTC. The chain is built from TRBV4-2 and TRBJ2-1; possibly TRBD1 or TRBD2 for D (5 bases each). V lost 0 bases, J lost 1 base, and 10 bases lay in between. Germline V lookup: CDR1 LGHNA, CDR2 YNFKEQ. The CDR3 runs to 16 residues.

The J gene is TRBJ2-1, the V gene TRBV19, with 8 nucleotides matching TRBD1. The CDR3 totals 13 residues. J was trimmed by 6 bases and V by 7 bases; bases with no gene match: 5. Germline V CDR1 and CDR2: LNHDA, SQIVND (reference sequence). In nucleotides, the CDR3 is TGTGCCAGTATGGACAGGGTGATCAATGAGCAGTTCTTC. Protein product: CASMDRVINEQFF.

The rearrangement uses TRBV6-1 and TRBJ2-2; D might be TRBD2 (6 bases). CDR3 length: 16 amino acids. Trimming removed 6 bases at V and 2 bases at J, with 16 bases between. CDR1 and CDR2 from the germline V gene are MNHNS and SASEGT. CDR3 bases: TGTGCCAGCAGCCTTAGACTAGGGGAAAACACCGGGGAGCTGTTTTTT. It is translated as CASSLRLGENTGELFF.

This clonotype appeared a few times. The V call is TRBV7-8, the J call TRBJ2-7, with D maybe TRBD2 (5 bases). V lost 2 bases, J lost 7 bases, and 18 bases lay in between. CDR1 SGHVS and CDR2 FQNEAQ come from the germline V gene. This CDR3 contains 15 residues. In DNA, the CDR3 is TGTGCCAGCAGCTTAATTTGGGCGGCCCGCGGGGAGCAGTACTTC. It translates to CASSLIWAARGEQYF.

The V and J genes are TRBV9 and TRBJ2-1, with D perhaps matching TRBD2 (6 bases). V lost 4 bases and J 8 bases, leaving 13 bases between the germline ends. In germline, CDR1 is SGDLS, CDR2 YYNGEE. CDR3 length: 13 amino acids. CDR3 amino acids: CASSTQAGHEQFF. The CDR3 nucleotides are TGTGCCAGCAGCACCCAAGCGGGCCATGAGCAGTTCTTC.

This clonotype was seen only a few times. The rearrangement joins TRBV10-3 to TRBJ2-2; D possibly corresponds to TRBD2 (5 bases). V was cut by 4 bases and J by 2 bases, with 8 bases left in between. This CDR3 has 14 amino acids. Germline V CDR1 and CDR2: ENHRY, SYGVKD. CDR3 protein: CAISALENTGELFF. The CDR3 nucleotides read TGTGCCATCAGTGCACTAGAAAACACCGGGGAGCTGTTTTTT.

Comments on this clonotype: A junction boundary mismatches the germline segment, possibly from a read error. The V and J genes are TRBV6-5 and TRBJ2-7, with 8 bases aligning to TRBD1. The V gene's germline CDR1 is MNHEY and CDR2 SVGAGI. The CDR3 runs to 12 residues. CDR3: CATSRDRLAFRF. In DNA, the CDR3 is TGTGCCACCTCCCGGGACAGGTTGGCGTTTCGCTTC.

This clonotype has more than one count but fewer than ten. In nucleotides, the CDR3 is TGCGCCAGCAGCTCTCCGGGGGACTCGACCTACGAGCAGTACTTC. Translating gives CASSSPGDSTYEQYF. The rearrangement joins TRBV5-1 to TRBJ2-7; TRBD2 might be the D (6 bases). CDR3 length: 15 amino acids. Germline CDR1 and CDR2: SGHRS and YFSETQ. Trimming cost V 3 bases and J 2 bases, with 15 bases left between them.